The rows below give T cell receptor beta chains drawn from one sample of a study of blood T cells in healthy people across ages. TCRdb processed the 5' RACE reads anew with MiXCR; each CDR3 protein has one entry. Here the sample spans 1.8 million or so distinct CDR3 sequences, approximately 39% being singletons. The source material was blood. These receptors were taken from a human donor in good health. Each CDR3 is given with its conserved first and last residue. Fields, in order: CDR3 DNA, CDR3 protein, J gene, D gene, clone size, V gene. The D gene is left open where the match is weak. The size of a clone is reported for some rows only, either as once, few or many, or as a class for expanded clones.

TGCGCCAGCAGTGGAGGACAGGGAGCCAATGGCTACACCTTC,CASSGGQGANGYTF,TRBJ1-2,TRBD1,few,TRBV5-1
TGTGCCAGCAGGGAGACAGGGGGGGTGGGCGAGCAGTACTTC,CASRETGGVGEQYF,TRBJ2-7,TRBD1,NA,TRBV7-2
TGTGCCAGCAGCTTCGGTTGGGCCCGAAGCAAAAACATTCAGTACTTC,CASSFGWARSKNIQYF,TRBJ2-4,NA,NA,TRBV11-2
TGTGCCAGCAGTCGCCGGGACAGGGTCTCCAATGAGCAGTTCTTC,CASSRRDRVSNEQFF,TRBJ2-1,TRBD1,NA,TRBV6-6
TGTGCCGTTCAGGGGGGAGAGACCCAGTACTTC,CAVQGGETQYF,TRBJ2-5,NA,NA,TRBV12-3/TRBV12-4
TGTGCCAGCAGCCAAGCGCTAGCGGCCTTCTACGAGCAGTACTTC,CASSQALAAFYEQYF,TRBJ2-7,TRBD2,NA,TRBV3-1
TGTGCCAGCAGGGATGACAGGGGGTTTCAAGAGACCCAGTACTTC,CASRDDRGFQETQYF,TRBJ2-5,TRBD1,NA,TRBV28
TGTGCCAGCAGACCCAGGACAGGACTTAGCAATCAGCCCCAGCATTTT,CASRPRTGLSNQPQHF,TRBJ1-5,TRBD1,NA,TRBV28
TGCAGTGCTGCATCCGGGACAGGGCCCTACGAGCAGTACTTC,CSAASGTGPYEQYF,TRBJ2-7,TRBD1,NA,TRBV20-1
TGTGCCAGCAGCCAAGGGGGGGAAAATCAGCCCCAGCATTTT,CASSQGGENQPQHF,TRBJ1-5,NA,NA,TRBV12-3/TRBV12-4
TGCGCCAGCAGCCAAGTTTTGGGGCGCGAGCAGTACTTC,CASSQVLGREQYF,TRBJ2-7,NA,NA,TRBV4-1
TGCGCCAGCAGCTTGGCTGTATCTCGGAGCACAGATACGCAGTATTTT,CASSLAVSRSTDTQYF,TRBJ2-3,NA,few,TRBV5-1